The present TCR beta chain was sequenced within a study of blood T cell repertoires in COVID-19 (dated by TCRdb to between 2020 and 2021). Study-wide context: The collaborator samples originated in the United States, Italy and Spain and spanned the acute and convalescent phases of COVID-19. A freely available public database, intended as a resource for researchers studying the immune response to SARS-CoV-2, is where the repertoires were released. Deeply sampled blood TCRbeta repertoires from subjects exposed to, actively infected with, or recovered from COVID-19 were included in the dataset. The prospective study material was composed of cDNA or gDNA derived from T cells, B-cell-depleted T cells, or PBMCs. HLA class I and class II types, where available, came from metadata supplied by the sample provider rather than from assay-based typing. Samples came from the ongoing ImmuneRACE study (first 160 participants) plus 1,254 subjects from 6 global collaborators. Sample metadata almost always included a de-identified subject ID, COVID-19 status, age in years and sex.

What the research found in general, with its limitations: Clinical and demographic metadata were provided uncurated, with the amount varying by source and participant.

TCRbeta CDR3 regions were amplified from genomic DNA by means of the immunoSEQ Assay, a bias-controlled multiplex PCR. The original methods were these. Within the assay, amplification of reference gene primers was used to estimate how many nucleated cells each sample contained. To quantify the absolute abundance of each unique TCRbeta CDR3 rearrangement, sequence reads were collapsed and filtered. For each sample, productive Simpson clonality was calculated by taking the square root of Simpson's diversity index across productive rearrangements. TCRdb stores this immuneACCESS table with in-frame sequences only. Part of the clones is absent; in the studies checked, under half of the shortfall reflects unresolved V genes, and no reason is known for the rest. V, J and clone size reflect that table, while D and trimming were determined from the DNA. This sample lists around 270,000 clones; about 89% were detected once. The top ten clones comprise about 10% of the sample.

Another Seattle source contributed samples from volunteer blood donors who had recovered from COVID-19. Whole blood was collected in K2EDTA tubes by collaborating institutions according to the institutions' own protocols. For TCRbeta analysis, collaborator samples were shipped as frozen whole blood, as isolated PBMCs, or as DNA extracted from either sample type. From V the trimming removes 3 bases and from J it removes 14 bases, while the gene matches leave 14 bases of the junction unaccounted for. CDR1 and CDR2, per the germline V gene (reference sequence), are LGHDT and YNNKEL. The CDR3, from cysteine to phenylalanine, totals 16 residues. The entry retains the CDR3 DNA only, 48 bases that are in frame from base 1. As for this clone: Its antigen remains unidentified. Per-base quality was not reported, and no clone a single base away is much larger than it.

The receptor chain draws on TRBV3-1 (or the pseudogene TRBV3-2) and TRBJ2-3; the junction holds 13 bases that match TRBD2. The TCR sequence derives from a man aged 35-49 years who had recovered from COVID-19. Sequencing was performed on peripheral blood. CDR3 region: CASSHPTGTSGNQLYF. The DNA reads as follows: TGTGCCAGCAGCCATCCCACCGGGACTAGCGGGAATCAGCTGTATTTT.